This TCR beta chain comes out of a study of T cell responses to AZD1222 COVID-19 vaccine. Background on the study: Second-dose timings of about 4 or about 12 weeks were pooled. Study results and limitations: Baseline seropositives among AZD1222 recipients totaled only 5 to 7.

Unmatched junction bases numbered 9, after V lost 5 bases and J lost 2 bases. CDR1 is SGHTA, CDR2 FQGNSA, per germline. The CDR3 contains 15 residues. The protocol was immunoSEQ multiplex PCR, while the TCRdb copy is restricted to in-frame clones and leaves out a portion. The sample records more than 85,000 clones, roughly 86% being singletons. On this clone itself: The antigen is undetermined.

The chain employs TRBV7-2 and TRBJ2-7; 7 bases match TRBD1. Material: peripheral blood, obtained on day 0 of AZD1222 vaccination. The source of this sequence is an adult in good health. CDR3 sequence: CASSLGATGTYEQYF. CDR3 DNA: TGTGCCAGCAGCCTAGGCGCGACAGGGACCTACGAGCAGTACTTC.